This T cell receptor (beta chain) derives from a study of cytomegalovirus exposure and HLA in healthy donors. Whole-study results and caveats: Exclusion applied to some V segments, including TRBV6-2 and TRBV6-3, as they were indistinguishable.

Concerning this clone: Its antigen is not identified.

The study ran its PCR with 60 Vbeta and 13 Jbeta primers. The repertoire was sequenced with immunoSEQ multiplex PCR; TCRdb's copy has only in-frame clones and lacks some. The sample yields over 150,000 clones, 80% seen once. V lost 4 bases, J lost 2 bases, and 13 bases lay in between. There are 15 residues in the CDR3. Germline loops: CDR1 MGHDK, CDR2 SYGVNS. The J gene is TRBJ2-3, the V gene TRBV25-1, with a possible D match to TRBD2 (5 bases). The sequenced sample was PBMCs. The TCR comes from a man aged 25 to 40 in good health and CMV-seronegative. For the CDR3, the DNA is TGTGCCAGCAGTGGGGCAGCGGCCTCCACAGATACGCAGTATTTT. Its protein product is CASSGAAASTDTQYF.